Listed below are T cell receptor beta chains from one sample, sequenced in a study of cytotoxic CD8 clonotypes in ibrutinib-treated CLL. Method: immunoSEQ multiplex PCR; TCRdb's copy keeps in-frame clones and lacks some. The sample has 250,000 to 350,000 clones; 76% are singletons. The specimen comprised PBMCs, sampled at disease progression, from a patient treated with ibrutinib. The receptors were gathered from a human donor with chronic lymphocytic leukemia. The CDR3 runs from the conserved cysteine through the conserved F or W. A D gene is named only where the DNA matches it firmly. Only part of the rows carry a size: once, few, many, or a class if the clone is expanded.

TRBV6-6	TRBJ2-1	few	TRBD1	CASSYSGTGVNEQFF	TGTGCCAGCAGTTACTCGGGGACAGGGGTCAATGAGCAGTTCTTC
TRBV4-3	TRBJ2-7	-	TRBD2	CASSQGLAGGYEQYF	TGCGCCAGCAGCCAGGGACTAGCGGGAGGCTACGAGCAGTACTTC
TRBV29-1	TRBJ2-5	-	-	CSVGGKLAETQYF	TGCAGCGTTGGAGGCAAACTAGCAGAGACCCAGTACTTC
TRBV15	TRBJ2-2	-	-	CATSSPGLVTGELFF	TGTGCCACCAGCAGTCCGGGACTCGTCACCGGGGAGCTGTTTTTT
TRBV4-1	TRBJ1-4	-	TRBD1	CASRIQGGSEKLFF	TGCGCCAGCAGAATCCAGGGGGGAAGTGAAAAACTGTTTTTT
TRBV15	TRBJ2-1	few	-	CATSSFGDEQFF	TGTGCCACCAGCAGTTTCGGCGATGAGCAGTTCTTC
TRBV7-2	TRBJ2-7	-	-	CASSLDLGGEQYF	TGTGCCAGCAGCTTAGATCTCGGGGGCGAGCAGTACTTC
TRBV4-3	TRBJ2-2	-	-	CASTPGVAGLTGELFF	TGCGCCAGCACCCCGGGAGTGGCGGGTCTCACCGGGGAGCTGTTTTTT
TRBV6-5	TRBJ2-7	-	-	CASSPLRGYEQYF	TGTGCCAGCAGCCCCCTGCGGGGCTACGAGCAGTACTTC
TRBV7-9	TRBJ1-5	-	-	CASSLDSNQPQHF	TGTGCCAGCAGCTTAGACAGCAATCAGCCCCAGCATTTT
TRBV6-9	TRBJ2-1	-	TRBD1	CARDRGQFF	TGTGCCAGAGACAGGGGGCAGTTCTTC
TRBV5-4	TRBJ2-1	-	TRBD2	CATGTSGSYNEQFF	TGTGCCACCGGGACTAGCGGGAGTTACAATGAGCAGTTCTTC
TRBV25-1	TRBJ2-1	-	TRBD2	CASSEGGAYNEQFF	TGTGCCAGCAGTGAGGGGGGGGCCTACAATGAGCAGTTCTTC
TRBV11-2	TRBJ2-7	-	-	CASSLGSGSAYEQYF	TGTGCCAGCAGCTTAGGTTCAGGCAGCGCTTACGAGCAGTACTTC
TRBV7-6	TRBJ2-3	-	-	CASTPRLGQFIWADTQYF	TGTGCCAGCACCCCCCGGCTTGGACAATTCATTTGGGCAGATACGCAGTATTTT
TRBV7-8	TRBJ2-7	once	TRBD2	CASSSEAGLAEYEQYF	TGTGCCAGCAGCTCCGAAGCGGGACTAGCGGAATACGAGCAGTACTTC
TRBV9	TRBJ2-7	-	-	CASSRDPALEQYF	TGTGCCAGCAGCCGGGACCCGGCGCTGGAGCAGTACTTC
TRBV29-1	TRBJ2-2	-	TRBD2	CSVGGRREMLGELFF	TGCAGCGTGGGGGGTCGGCGGGAGATGCTCGGGGAGCTGTTTTTT
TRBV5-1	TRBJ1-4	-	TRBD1	CASSLGDRAREKLFF	TGCGCCAGCAGCTTGGGTGACAGGGCCCGTGAAAAACTGTTTTTT
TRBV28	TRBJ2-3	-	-	CASSFWYGDTQYF	TGTGCCAGCAGTTTTTGGTACGGGGATACGCAGTATTTT
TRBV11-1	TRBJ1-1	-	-	CASSPGRGNTEAFF	TGTGCCAGCAGCCCAGGGAGGGGGAACACTGAAGCTTTCTTT
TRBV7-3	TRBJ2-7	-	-	CASSLRNSSYEQYF	TGTGCCAGCAGCTTACGGAATAGCTCCTACGAGCAGTACTTC
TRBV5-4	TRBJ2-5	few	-	CASSPGVLQETQYF	TGTGCCAGCAGCCCGGGCGTGCTCCAGGAGACCCAGTACTTC
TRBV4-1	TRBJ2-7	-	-	CASSQETWDSEQYF	TGCGCCAGCAGCCAAGAGACTTGGGATTCCGAGCAGTACTTC
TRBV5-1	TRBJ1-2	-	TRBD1	CASSSGTAYGYTF	TGCGCCAGCAGCTCCGGGACAGCCTATGGCTACACCTTC
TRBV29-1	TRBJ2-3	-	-	CSVDHTDTQYF	TGCAGCGTTGATCATACAGATACGCAGTATTTT
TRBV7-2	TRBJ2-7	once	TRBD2	CASSLAAGGRSYEQYF	TGTGCCAGCAGCTTAGCTGCGGGAGGGCGGTCCTACGAGCAGTACTTC
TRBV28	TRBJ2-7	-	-	CASTFFRSNEQYF	TGTGCCAGCACCTTCTTCAGGTCGAACGAGCAGTACTTC
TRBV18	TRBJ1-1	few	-	CASSPSHQNTEAFF	TGTGCCAGCTCACCATCACACCAGAACACTGAAGCTTTCTTT
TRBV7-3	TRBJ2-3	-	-	CASSITPGVDTQYF	TGTGCCAGCAGCATTACTCCGGGGGTTGATACGCAGTATTTT
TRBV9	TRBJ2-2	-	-	CASSSLGGELFF	TGTGCCAGCAGCTCCCTTGGGGGGGAGCTGTTTTTT
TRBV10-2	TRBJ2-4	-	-	CASTLTRSHGIQYF	TGCGCCAGCACCCTGACTAGGTCCCATGGTATTCAGTACTTC
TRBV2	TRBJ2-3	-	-	CASSETEADTQYF	TGTGCCAGCAGTGAGACGGAGGCAGATACGCAGTATTTT
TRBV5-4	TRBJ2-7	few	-	CASSATPPYEQYF	TGTGCCAGCAGCGCTACGCCGCCCTACGAGCAGTACTTC
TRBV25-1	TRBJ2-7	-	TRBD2	CASSDPSGGEYEQYF	TGTGCCAGCAGTGACCCGAGCGGGGGGGAATACGAGCAGTACTTC
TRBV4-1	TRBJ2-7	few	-	CASSQLDHPYEQYF	TGCGCCAGCAGCCAACTGGACCACCCCTACGAGCAGTACTTC
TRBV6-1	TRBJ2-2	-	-	CASSEALGTNTGELFF	TGTGCCAGCAGTGAAGCGCTCGGGACGAACACCGGGGAGCTGTTTTTT
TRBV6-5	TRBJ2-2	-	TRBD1	CASSYMWTGSGGELFF	TGTGCCAGCAGTTACATGTGGACAGGGAGTGGCGGGGAGCTGTTTTTT
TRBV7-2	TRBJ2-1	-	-	CASSLQPGREQFF	TGTGCCAGCAGCTTACAGCCCGGGCGAGAGCAGTTCTTC
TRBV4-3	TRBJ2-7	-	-	CASSRTPTTIGVPYEQYF	TGCGCCAGCAGCCGAACGCCGACCACAATAGGAGTCCCCTACGAGCAGTACTTC
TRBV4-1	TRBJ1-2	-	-	CASSQIEDRIYGYTF	TGCGCCAGCAGCCAGATCGAGGACAGAATCTATGGCTACACCTTC
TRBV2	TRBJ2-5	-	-	CASSELGAGTLAQETQYF	TGTGCCAGCAGTGAGCTCGGGGCCGGGACACTGGCACAAGAGACCCAGTACTTC
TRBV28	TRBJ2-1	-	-	CASSLRVVGYNEQFF	TGTGCCAGCAGTTTAAGGGTAGTGGGATACAATGAGCAGTTCTTC
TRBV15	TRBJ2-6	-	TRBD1	CATKINRGSNVLTF	TGTGCCACCAAAATTAACAGGGGATCCAACGTCCTGACTTTC
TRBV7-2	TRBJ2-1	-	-	CASSLYGGEQFF	TGTGCCAGCAGCTTATACGGGGGTGAGCAGTTCTTC
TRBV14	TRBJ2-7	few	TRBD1	CASSLAGTGYEQYF	TGTGCCAGCAGCCTGGCTGGGACAGGCTACGAGCAGTACTTC
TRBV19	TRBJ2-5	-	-	CASSYPGAEETQYF	TGTGCCAGTAGTTACCCGGGGGCGGAAGAGACCCAGTACTTC
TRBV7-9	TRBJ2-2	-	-	CASSFAPRNTGELFF	TGTGCCAGCAGCTTCGCACCTAGGAACACCGGGGAGCTGTTTTTT
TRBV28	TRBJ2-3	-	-	CASKDRGTDTQYF	TGTGCCAGCAAGGACAGAGGCACAGATACGCAGTATTTT
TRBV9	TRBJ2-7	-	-	CASSVSGVSYEQYF	TGTGCCAGCAGCGTATCAGGGGTCTCCTACGAGCAGTACTTC
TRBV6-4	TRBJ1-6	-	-	CASSDSGAKSSPLHF	TGTGCCAGCAGTGACTCGGGGGCGAAATCCTCACCCCTCCACTTT
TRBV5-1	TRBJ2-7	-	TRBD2	CASSLTSGAYEQYF	TGCGCCAGCAGCTTGACTAGCGGAGCCTACGAGCAGTACTTC
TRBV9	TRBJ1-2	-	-	CASSSRQVAYGYTF	TGTGCCAGCAGCTCCCGACAGGTAGCCTATGGCTACACCTTC
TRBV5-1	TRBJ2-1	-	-	CASSRGAPNEQFF	TGCGCCAGCAGCCGCGGGGCCCCGAATGAGCAGTTCTTC
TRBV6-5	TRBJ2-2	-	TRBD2	CASNPSGTGELFF	TGTGCCAGCAATCCTAGCGGGACCGGGGAGCTGTTTTTT